The sequence of this TCR beta chain was determined in a study of T cell repertoires in cytomegalovirus infection (dated by TCRdb to between 2018 and 2021). Regarding the complete study: The peptide stimulations were aimed at well-studied HLA-B-restricted epitopes as well as recently identified HLA-C-restricted CMV epitopes, whose presentation resists viral immunomodulation. Donor HLA type was relevant to the analysis, because carriage of CMV infection together with the matching HLA type was indicated by public TCR beta signatures.

In light of the paper, this sample's treatment or condition label describes: in vitro stimulation with specific CMV peptide epitopes to enrich CMV-specific T cells. TCRdb lists the instrument as Illumina HiSeq 1500. TCRdb trimmed the raw reads at Q25, called clones with MiXCR and kept productive beta chains. All rows with the same CDR3 protein become a single entry with the most common DNA and genes. For this sample the table gives some 900,000 distinct CDR3 sequences, of which 32% were detected only once. The ten largest clones capture around 12% of the sample. Worth noting for this clonotype: Its antigen is still unknown. Base qualities are not recorded, but no much larger clone differs from it by a single base.

The paper as a whole reports these results and caveats: Cumulative frequency of public TCR beta family members discriminated carriers of CMV infection plus the relevant HLA type in this cohort and an independent 352-donor cohort. The ex vivo response was dominated by HLA-C-restricted CMV-specific TCR beta clonotypes, which also provided the single most frequent clonotype in two of eight donors.

Germline trimming amounts to 0 bases on V and 4 bases on J, with 4 as the count of junction bases outside the gene matches. Its CDR3 holds 15 amino acids, cysteine through phenylalanine. Only the CDR3 portion is preserved as DNA: 45 bases, with reading frame beginning at the first base. Per the germline V gene, SGDLS is the CDR1 and YYNGEE is the CDR2. The chain joins TRBV9 to TRBJ1-3; 7 central nucleotides agree with TRBD1. The source is a human donor in good health (CMV status not recorded). Some clones in this sample may be carry-over from other donors' samples. The sample in question was cultured CD8+ T cells from PBMCs, obtained from culture after CMV antigen stimulation. The CDR3 is CASSVGGGQGNTIYF. The sequenced DNA is TGTGCCAGCAGCGTAGGGGGGGGACAGGGAAACACCATATATTTT.